The 8 T cell receptor beta chains below come from one sample, sequenced in a study of shared clonotypes between healthy human individuals. Method: immunoSEQ multiplex PCR; TCRdb's copy keeps in-frame clones and lacks some. The sample records approximately 2.4 million clones, roughly 95% being singletons. The sequencing sample was made of naive CD4+ T cells sorted from blood. The subset was: CD45RA+ positively selected. Receptor source: a young man in good health.

The chain uses TRBV18 and TRBJ1-5; 12 nucleotides match TRBD1. The CDR3 has 15 amino acids. Germline values: CDR1 KGHSH, CDR2 LQKENI. V was pared by 3 bases and J by 5 bases, with 2 bases of the junction left unmatched. The CDR3 sequence is CASSPGQGAYQPQHF. In nucleotides, the CDR3 is TGTGCCAGCTCACCGGGACAGGGGGCTTATCAGCCCCAGCATTTT.

This chain links TRBV10-3 with TRBJ1-2; D is ambiguous. V lost 3 bases and J 3 bases, leaving 11 bases between the germline ends. CDR1 ENHRY and CDR2 SYGVKD come from the germline V gene. This CDR3 comprises 14 residues. The CDR3 DNA reads as TGTGCCATCAGTGAAAATCCGGCGGACTATGGCTACACCTTC. It translates to CAISENPADYGYTF.

V gene TRBV5-4 combines with J gene TRBJ2-7, with a possible D match to TRBD2 (5 bases). V shed 2 bases and J shed 2 bases, with 14 bases lying between them. The CDR3 is 15 residues long. Germline V gene data show CDR1 as SGHNT and CDR2 as YYREEE (reference sequence). The DNA of the CDR3 is TGTGCCAGCAGCTTAGACGGAGGCGGCGCCTACGAGCAGTACTTC. This encodes CASSLDGGGAYEQYF.

A remark on this clone: Different DNA sequences within this sample yield the same CDR3. The chain couples TRBV18 to TRBJ2-1; D is ambiguous. CDR1 is KGHSH, CDR2 LQKENI, per germline. V was pared by 4 bases and J by 7 bases, with 5 bases between. CDR3 length: 11 residues. The CDR3 region has the DNA TGTGCCAGCTCACAAGGGAATGAGCAGTTCTTC. Translation gives CASSQGNEQFF.

With respect to this clone: Other nucleotide sequences in the sample specify the same CDR3. V and J are TRBV19 and TRBJ2-3; no clear D. Trimming pared 4 bases from V and 2 bases from J, leaving 4 bases between. The CDR3 loop spans 12 amino acids. Germline V gene sequence: CDR1 LNHDA, CDR2 SQIVND (reference sequence). Here the CDR3 DNA reads TGTGCCAGTAGTACTTCCACAGATACGCAGTATTTT. Its translation is CASSTSTDTQYF. Filled out from reference TRBV19 and TRBJ2-3, the complete variable domain reads DGGITQSPKYLFRKEGQNVTLSCEQNLNHDAMYWYRQDPGQGLRLIYYSQIVNDFQKGDIAEGYSVSREKKESFPLTVTSAQKNPTAFYLCASSTSTDTQYFGPGTRLTVL.

V gene TRBV27 combines with J gene TRBJ1-2; a weak D match, TRBD1 (6 bases). The CDR3 totals 15 residues. The V and J ends lost 6 bases and 5 bases respectively, with 19 bases between them. Germline V lookup: CDR1 MNHEY, CDR2 SMNVEV (reference sequence). The CDR3 sequence: CASRPADRLFYGYTF. The CDR3, as DNA: TGTGCCAGCAGACCTGCAGACAGGCTATTTTATGGCTACACCTTC.

The chain has TRBV11-2 and TRBJ2-1; D uncertain. Trimming left V 4 bases short and J 7 bases short, with 11 bases between. There are 13 residues in the CDR3. Germline CDR1 and CDR2: SGHAT and FQNNGV. CDR3 residues: CASSSALRNEQFF. CDR3 nucleotide sequence: TGTGCCAGCAGCTCCGCGTTGAGAAATGAGCAGTTCTTC.

The gene calls are TRBV30 and TRBJ2-2, with a weak D call TRBD2 (7 bases). This CDR3 comprises 14 residues. Germline lookup yields CDR1 GTSNPN and CDR2 SVGIG (reference sequence). V was clipped by 6 bases and J by 7 bases, with 18 bases between them. DNA of the CDR3: TGTGCCTGTAGACCTAAGCGGGACATCGGGGAGCTGTTTTTT. It is translated as CACRPKRDIGELFF.